This T cell receptor (beta chain) was identified during a study of cytomegalovirus exposure and HLA in healthy donors. 13 Jbeta primers and 60 Vbeta primers were used for the PCR. Generated by immunoSEQ multiplex PCR, the TCRdb table keeps only in-frame clones and is missing some. The sample has approximately 150,000 clones, approximately 80% seen once; the top ten hold 4% to 5%. This clone was found a few times. V lost 5 bases, J lost 3 bases, and 11 bases lay in between. The CDR3 is made up of 13 amino acids. CDR1 SNHLY and CDR2 FYNNEI come from the germline V gene. The sample was PBMCs. The clonotype originates from a man aged 30 to 45 in good health and CMV-seronegative. The gene calls are TRBV2 and TRBJ2-7, with D perhaps TRBD1 (6 bases). The CDR3 region has the DNA TGTGCCAGCAGTACGGGACATTACTACGAGCAGTACTTC. This translates into CASSTGHYYEQYF.